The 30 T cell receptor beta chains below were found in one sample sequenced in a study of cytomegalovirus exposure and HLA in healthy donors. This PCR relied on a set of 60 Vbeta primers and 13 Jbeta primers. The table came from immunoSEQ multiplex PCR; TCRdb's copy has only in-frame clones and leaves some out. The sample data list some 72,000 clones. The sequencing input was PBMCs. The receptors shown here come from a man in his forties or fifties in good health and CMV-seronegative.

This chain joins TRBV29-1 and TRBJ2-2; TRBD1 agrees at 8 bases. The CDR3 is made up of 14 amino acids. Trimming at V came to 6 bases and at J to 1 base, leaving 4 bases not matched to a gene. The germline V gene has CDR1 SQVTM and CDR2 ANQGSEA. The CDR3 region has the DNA TGCAGCGTAAGGACAGGGCTGAACACCGGGGAGCTGTTTTTT. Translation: CSVRTGLNTGELFF.

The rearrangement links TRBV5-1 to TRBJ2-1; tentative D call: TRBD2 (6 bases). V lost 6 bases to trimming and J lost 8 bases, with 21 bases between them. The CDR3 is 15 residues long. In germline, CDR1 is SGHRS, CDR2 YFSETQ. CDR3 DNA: TGCGCCAGCACCCTTTGGGGGGTGGGTAAGGATGAGCAGTTCTTC. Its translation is CASTLWGVGKDEQFF.

The CDR3 bases are TGTGCCAGTAAGGCGGGACTAGCGGGAGGGAATGAGCAGTTCTTC. Encoded protein: CASKAGLAGGNEQFF. This rearrangement joins TRBV19 to TRBJ2-1, with TRBD2 matching over 16 bases. Germline V gene sequence: CDR1 LNHDA, CDR2 SQIVND (reference sequence). The trim removed 7 bases at V and 7 bases at J, leaving 4 bases unmatched. CDR3 length: 15 amino acids.

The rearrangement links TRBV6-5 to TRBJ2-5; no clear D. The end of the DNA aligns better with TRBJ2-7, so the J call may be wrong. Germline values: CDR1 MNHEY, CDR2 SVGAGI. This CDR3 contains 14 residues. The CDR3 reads CASSYAGDSYEQYF. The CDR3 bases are TGTGCCAGCAGTTACGCTGGGGACTCCTACGAGCAGTACTTC.

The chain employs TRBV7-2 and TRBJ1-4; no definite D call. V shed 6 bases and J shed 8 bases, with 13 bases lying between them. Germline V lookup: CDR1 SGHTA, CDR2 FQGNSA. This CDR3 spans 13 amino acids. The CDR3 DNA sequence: TGTGCCAGCAGACCTAGTTCTGGGGAAAAACTGTTTTTT. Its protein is CASRPSSGEKLFF.

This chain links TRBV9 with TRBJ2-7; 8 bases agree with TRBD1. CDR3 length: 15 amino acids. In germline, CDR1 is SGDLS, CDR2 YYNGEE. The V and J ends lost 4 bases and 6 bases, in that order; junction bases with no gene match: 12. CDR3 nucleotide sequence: TGTGCCAGCAGCATCACCGGGACAGGCTCTAGCGAGCAGTACTTC. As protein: CASSITGTGSSEQYF.

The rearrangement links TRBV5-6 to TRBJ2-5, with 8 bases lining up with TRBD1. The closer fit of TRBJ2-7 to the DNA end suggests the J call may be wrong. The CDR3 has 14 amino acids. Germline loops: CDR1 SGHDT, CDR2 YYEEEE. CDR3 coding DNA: TGTGCCAGCAGCTTGGTTCAGGGGGCGTACGAGCAGTACTTC. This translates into CASSLVQGAYEQYF.

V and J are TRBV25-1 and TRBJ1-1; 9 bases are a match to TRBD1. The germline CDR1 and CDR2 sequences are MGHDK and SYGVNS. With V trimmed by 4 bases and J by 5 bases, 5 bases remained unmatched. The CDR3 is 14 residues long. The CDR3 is CASSGSGQGTEAFF. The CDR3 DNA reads TGTGCCAGCAGTGGATCGGGACAGGGTACTGAAGCTTTCTTT.

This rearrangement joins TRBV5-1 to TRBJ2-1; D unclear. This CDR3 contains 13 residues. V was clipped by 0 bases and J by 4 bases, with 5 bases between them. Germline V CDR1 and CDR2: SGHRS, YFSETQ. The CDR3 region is CASSLDGYNEQFF. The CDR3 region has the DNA TGCGCCAGCAGCTTGGACGGTTACAATGAGCAGTTCTTC.

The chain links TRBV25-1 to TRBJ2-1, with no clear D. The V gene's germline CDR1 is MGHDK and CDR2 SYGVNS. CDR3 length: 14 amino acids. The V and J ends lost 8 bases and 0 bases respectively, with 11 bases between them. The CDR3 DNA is TGTGCCAGCCGAGGTACGAGCTCCTACAATGAGCAGTTCTTC. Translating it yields CASRGTSSYNEQFF.

CDR3: CASSGDRGYLAYEQYF. The DNA for the CDR3 is TGTGCCAGCAGTGGGGACAGGGGCTACCTAGCCTACGAGCAGTACTTC. The J gene is TRBJ2-7, the V gene TRBV28, with 10 bases matching TRBD1. CDR3 length equals 16 residues. V was pared by 5 bases and J by 2 bases, with 9 bases of the junction left unmatched. Germline loops: CDR1 MDHEN, CDR2 SYDVKM.

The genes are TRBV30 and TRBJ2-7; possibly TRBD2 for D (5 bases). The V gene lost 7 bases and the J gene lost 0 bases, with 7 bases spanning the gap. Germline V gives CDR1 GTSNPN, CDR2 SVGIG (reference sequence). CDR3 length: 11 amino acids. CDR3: CASGVSYEQYF. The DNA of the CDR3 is TGTGCCTCCGGGGTCTCCTACGAGCAGTACTTC.

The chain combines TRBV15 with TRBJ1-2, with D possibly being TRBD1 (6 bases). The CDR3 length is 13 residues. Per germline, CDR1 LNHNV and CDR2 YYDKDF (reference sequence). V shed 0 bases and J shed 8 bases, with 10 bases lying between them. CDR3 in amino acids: CATSRESGDGYTF. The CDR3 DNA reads TGTGCCACCAGCAGAGAGTCAGGGGACGGCTACACCTTC.

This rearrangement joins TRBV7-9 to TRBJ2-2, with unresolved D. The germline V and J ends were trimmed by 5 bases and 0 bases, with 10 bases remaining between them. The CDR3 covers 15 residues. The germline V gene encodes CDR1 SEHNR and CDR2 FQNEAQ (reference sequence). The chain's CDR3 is CASSPRGTNTGELFF. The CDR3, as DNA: TGTGCCAGCAGCCCCCGAGGAACGAACACCGGGGAGCTGTTTTTT.

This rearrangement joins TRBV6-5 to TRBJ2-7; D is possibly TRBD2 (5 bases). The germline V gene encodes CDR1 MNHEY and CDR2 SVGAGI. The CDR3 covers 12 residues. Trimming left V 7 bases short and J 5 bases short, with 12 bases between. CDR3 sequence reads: CASNGNGNEQYF. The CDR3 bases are TGTGCCAGCAACGGGAATGGGAACGAGCAGTACTTC.

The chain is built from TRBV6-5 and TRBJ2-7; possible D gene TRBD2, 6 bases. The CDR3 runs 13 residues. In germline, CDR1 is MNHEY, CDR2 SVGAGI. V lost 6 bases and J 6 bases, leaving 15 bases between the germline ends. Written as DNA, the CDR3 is TGTGCCAGCAGCCCACCGGGAGTTAGCGAGCAGTACTTC. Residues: CASSPPGVSEQYF.

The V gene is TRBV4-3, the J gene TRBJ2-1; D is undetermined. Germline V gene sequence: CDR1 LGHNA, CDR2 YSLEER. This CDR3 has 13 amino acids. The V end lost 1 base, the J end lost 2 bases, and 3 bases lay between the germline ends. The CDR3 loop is CASSQGTYNEQFF. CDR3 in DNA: TGCGCCAGCAGCCAAGGTACCTACAATGAGCAGTTCTTC.

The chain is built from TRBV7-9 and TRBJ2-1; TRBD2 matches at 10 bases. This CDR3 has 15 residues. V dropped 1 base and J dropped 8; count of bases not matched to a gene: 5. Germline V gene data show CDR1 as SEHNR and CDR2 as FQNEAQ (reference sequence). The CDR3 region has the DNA TGTGCCAGCAGCTTAGGTAGCGGGAGGCGGGATGAGCAGTTCTTC. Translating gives CASSLGSGRRDEQFF.

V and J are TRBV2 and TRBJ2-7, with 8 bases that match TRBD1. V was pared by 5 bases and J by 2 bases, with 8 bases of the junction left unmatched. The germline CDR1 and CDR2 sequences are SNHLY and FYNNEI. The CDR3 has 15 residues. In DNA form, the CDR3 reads TGTGCCAGCAGTCTCCGGGACAGGACACCCTACGAGCAGTACTTC. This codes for CASSLRDRTPYEQYF.

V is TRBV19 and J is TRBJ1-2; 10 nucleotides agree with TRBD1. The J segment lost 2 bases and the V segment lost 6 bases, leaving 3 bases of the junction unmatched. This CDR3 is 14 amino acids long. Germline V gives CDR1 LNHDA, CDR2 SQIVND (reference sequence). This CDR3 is CASRGTGDNYGYTF. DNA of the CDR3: TGTGCCAGTAGAGGGACAGGGGACAACTATGGCTACACCTTC. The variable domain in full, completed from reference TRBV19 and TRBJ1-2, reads DGGITQSPKYLFRKEGQNVTLSCEQNLNHDAMYWYRQDPGQGLRLIYYSQIVNDFQKGDIAEGYSVSREKKESFPLTVTSAQKNPTAFYLCASRGTGDNYGYTFGSGTRLTVV.

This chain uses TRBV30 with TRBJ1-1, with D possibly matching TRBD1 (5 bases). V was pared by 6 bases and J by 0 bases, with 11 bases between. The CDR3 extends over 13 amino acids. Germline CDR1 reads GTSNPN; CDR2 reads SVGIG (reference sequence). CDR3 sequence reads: CACRTTMNTEAFF. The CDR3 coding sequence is TGTGCCTGCCGGACAACCATGAACACTGAAGCTTTCTTT.

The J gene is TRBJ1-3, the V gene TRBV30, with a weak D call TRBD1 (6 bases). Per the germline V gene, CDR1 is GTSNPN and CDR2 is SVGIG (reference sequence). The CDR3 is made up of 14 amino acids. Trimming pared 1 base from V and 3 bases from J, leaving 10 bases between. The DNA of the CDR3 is TGTGCCTGGAGTGCTATCAGGGGTGGAAACACCATATATTTT. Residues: CAWSAIRGGNTIYF.

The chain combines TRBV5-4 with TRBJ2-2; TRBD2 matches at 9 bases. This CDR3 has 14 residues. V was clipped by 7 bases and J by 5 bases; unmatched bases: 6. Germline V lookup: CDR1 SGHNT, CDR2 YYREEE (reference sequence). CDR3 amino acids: CASQAGGHTGELFF. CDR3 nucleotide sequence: TGTGCCAGCCAAGCGGGAGGTCATACCGGGGAGCTGTTTTTT.

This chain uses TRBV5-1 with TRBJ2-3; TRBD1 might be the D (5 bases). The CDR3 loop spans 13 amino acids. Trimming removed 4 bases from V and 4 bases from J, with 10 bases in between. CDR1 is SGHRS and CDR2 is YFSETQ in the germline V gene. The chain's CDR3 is CASSPWGSDTQYF. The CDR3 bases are TGCGCCAGCAGCCCATGGGGCTCAGATACGCAGTATTTT.

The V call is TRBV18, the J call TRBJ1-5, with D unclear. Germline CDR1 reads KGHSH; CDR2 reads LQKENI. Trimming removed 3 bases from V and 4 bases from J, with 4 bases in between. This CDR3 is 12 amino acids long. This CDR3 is CASSPANQPQHF. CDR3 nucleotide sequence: TGTGCCAGCTCACCGGCAAATCAGCCCCAGCATTTT.

This chain's CDR3 is CASSDRDRPSTYEQYF. Here the CDR3 DNA reads TGTGCCAGCAGCGACAGGGACAGGCCCTCCACCTACGAGCAGTACTTC. The chain is built from TRBV7-9 and TRBJ2-7; the match to TRBD1 covers 8 bases. The CDR3 covers 16 residues. Germline V gene data show CDR1 as SEHNR and CDR2 as FQNEAQ (reference sequence). J gave up 2 bases and V 5 bases, and 11 bases lay outside the gene matches.

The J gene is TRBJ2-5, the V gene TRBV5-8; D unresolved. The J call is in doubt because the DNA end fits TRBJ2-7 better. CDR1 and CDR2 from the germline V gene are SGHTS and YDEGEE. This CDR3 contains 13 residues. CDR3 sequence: CASSFDAPYEQYF. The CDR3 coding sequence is TGTGCCAGCAGCTTCGATGCCCCCTACGAGCAGTACTTC.

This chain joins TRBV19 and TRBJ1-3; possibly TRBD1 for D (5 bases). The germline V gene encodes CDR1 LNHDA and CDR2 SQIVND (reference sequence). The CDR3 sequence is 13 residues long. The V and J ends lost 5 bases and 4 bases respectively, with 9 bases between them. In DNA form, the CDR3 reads TGTGCCAGTAGTCGGACATTCGGAAACACCATATATTTT. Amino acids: CASSRTFGNTIYF.

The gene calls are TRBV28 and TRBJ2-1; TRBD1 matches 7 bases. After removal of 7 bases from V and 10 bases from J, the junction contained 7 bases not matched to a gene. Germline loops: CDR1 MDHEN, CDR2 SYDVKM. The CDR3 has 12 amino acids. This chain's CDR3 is CASNRQGPEQFF. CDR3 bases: TGTGCCAGCAATAGACAGGGACCCGAGCAGTTCTTC.

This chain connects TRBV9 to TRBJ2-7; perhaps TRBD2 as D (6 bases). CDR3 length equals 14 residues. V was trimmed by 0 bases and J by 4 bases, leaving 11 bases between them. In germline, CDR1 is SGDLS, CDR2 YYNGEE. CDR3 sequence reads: CASSVGGGGYEQYF. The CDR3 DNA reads TGTGCCAGCAGCGTAGGGGGAGGAGGGTACGAGCAGTACTTC.